The 15 T cell receptor beta chains presented below share a single source sample, sequenced in a study of T cell responses to AZD1222 COVID-19 vaccine (dated by TCRdb to the early 2020s). According to the study, the label for this sample's time point signals: baseline before first vaccination. The library was obtained by the immunoSEQ multiplex PCR assay. The table comes from immuneACCESS by way of TCRdb, which keeps in-frame sequences with V and J called. Part of the clones is missing from these tables; in studies checked, under half for an unresolved V gene and the rest for unknown reasons. For this sample there are 150,000 to 180,000 clones; about 85% appear just once. The leading ten clones occupy 3% to 3.5% of the sample. The source was peripheral blood, collected on day 0 of AZD1222 vaccination. These receptor sequences come from an adult in good health.

The gene calls are TRBV25-1 and TRBJ1-2; 7 bases match TRBD1. This CDR3 comprises 13 residues. The germline gives CDR1 MGHDK, CDR2 SYGVNS. V lost 7 bases to trimming and J lost 8 bases; unmatched junction nucleotides: 10. The CDR3 here is CASTDTGAGGYTF. The CDR3 coding sequence is TGTGCCAGCACGGACACAGGGGCAGGAGGCTACACCTTC.

The chain uses TRBV12-3 or TRBV12-4 and TRBJ1-2; tentatively, D is TRBD1 (6 bases). V lost 8 bases, J lost 2 bases, and 12 bases lay in between. CDR3 length: 13 amino acids. CDR3 bases: TGTGCCAGCTTACAGGGCGCGAACTATGGCTACACCTTC. This sequence encodes CASLQGANYGYTF.

The CDR3 nucleotides are TGCGCCAGCAGCCAAGTTGGAGGCGGGGGGGCCGCAGATACGCAGTATTTT. It translates to CASSQVGGGGAADTQYF. This rearrangement joins TRBV4-3 to TRBJ2-3; 9 bases agree with TRBD2. V was pared by 1 base and J by 4 bases, with 9 bases of the junction left unmatched. Per germline, CDR1 LGHNA and CDR2 YSLEER. The CDR3 is 17 amino acids.

The chain recombines TRBV10-3 with TRBJ1-3, with 10 bases lining up with TRBD1. With 3 bases clipped from V and 0 bases from J, the junction kept 5 bases outside the gene matches. This CDR3 comprises 17 residues. Germline V gene data show CDR1 as ENHRY and CDR2 as SYGVKD. In DNA form, the CDR3 reads TGTGCCATCAGTGACCAGGGACAGGGGCTCTCTGGAAACACCATATATTTT. It encodes CAISDQGQGLSGNTIYF.

CDR3 amino acids: CATGRSGLNTEAFF. The CDR3 DNA is TGTGCCACCGGCCGGTCTGGCCTGAACACTGAAGCTTTCTTT. V usage is TRBV2 and J usage is TRBJ1-1; unclear D gene. The germline V and J ends were trimmed by 10 bases and 0 bases, with 15 bases remaining between them. The CDR3 sequence is 14 residues long. Germline-derived CDR1 and CDR2 are SNHLY and FYNNEI.

To note about this clone: The same CDR3 arises from other DNA sequences in this sample as well. This sequence joins TRBV4-3 and TRBJ2-7; D possibly corresponds to TRBD1 (5 bases). The germline V gene encodes CDR1 LGHNA and CDR2 YSLEER. Trimming cost V 0 bases and J 1 base, with 7 bases left between them. The CDR3 consists of 14 residues. The CDR3 coding sequence is TGCGCCAGCAGCCAAGATAGGGGATCCTACGAGCAGTACTTC. Residues: CASSQDRGSYEQYF.

The chain uses TRBV6-1 and TRBJ1-5; no clear D gene. CDR1 MNHNS and CDR2 SASEGT come from the germline V gene. CDR3 length: 14 residues. Trimming removed 1 base at V and 6 bases at J, with 10 bases between. CDR3 DNA sequence: TGTGCCAGCAGTGAAGGTGTGGGTCTTCAGCCCCAGCATTTT. It codes for CASSEGVGLQPQHF.

Remarks on this clone: Other DNA sequences in this specimen translate into the identical CDR3. The chain uses TRBV5-1 and TRBJ2-6, with no clear D. There are 15 residues in the CDR3. CDR1 is SGHRS and CDR2 is YFSETQ in the germline V gene. Trimming removed 0 bases from V and 0 bases from J, with 4 bases in between. The CDR3 region has the DNA TGCGCCAGCAGCTTGGGGGGCTCTGGGGCCAACGTCCTGACTTTC. Residues: CASSLGGSGANVLTF.

V usage is TRBV5-1 and J usage is TRBJ2-1; D is perhaps TRBD1 (6 bases). V was pared by 0 bases and J by 5 bases, with 9 bases between. Germline CDR1 and CDR2: SGHRS and YFSETQ. This CDR3 is 14 amino acids long. In DNA, the CDR3 is TGCGCCAGCAGCTTGGGTGCAGGGGACAATGAGCAGTTCTTC. It encodes CASSLGAGDNEQFF.

The rearrangement uses TRBV11-2 and TRBJ2-1; 10 bases are a match to TRBD2. The CDR3 length is 15 residues. Germline V CDR1 and CDR2: SGHAT, FQNNGV. The V segment lost 5 bases and the J segment 9 bases; nucleotides outside the gene matches: 10. CDR3 sequence (DNA): TGTGCCAGCAGCCCCCAGCGGGGGGGCGGGAGTGAGCAGTTCTTC. Encoded protein: CASSPQRGGGSEQFF.

The genes are TRBV2 and TRBJ2-1; 10 bases fit TRBD1. This CDR3 contains 14 residues. Germline V lookup: CDR1 SNHLY, CDR2 FYNNEI. Trimming at V came to 5 bases and at J to 8 bases, leaving 6 bases not matched to a gene. CDR3: CASSSGTGAHEQFF. The CDR3 DNA reads TGTGCCAGCAGTAGCGGGACAGGGGCGCATGAGCAGTTCTTC.

This clone has a handful of counts. The chain uses TRBV28 and TRBJ1-1; no firm D call. The V end lost 7 bases, the J end lost 1 base, and 7 bases lay between the germline ends. Per germline, CDR1 MDHEN and CDR2 SYDVKM. This CDR3 spans 12 amino acids. The CDR3 protein is CASKWRNTEAFF. The DNA for the CDR3 is TGTGCCAGCAAGTGGAGGAACACTGAAGCTTTCTTT.

This chain joins TRBV5-1 and TRBJ1-1; no reliable D call. The CDR3 loop spans 14 amino acids. Trimming left V 0 bases short and J 3 bases short, with 9 bases between. Germline V CDR1 and CDR2: SGHRS, YFSETQ. Here the CDR3 reads CASSLERPDTEAFF. The CDR3 DNA reads as TGCGCCAGCAGCTTGGAGCGACCGGACACTGAAGCTTTCTTT.

The V and J genes are TRBV6-1 and TRBJ2-7; D is possibly TRBD1 or TRBD2 (5 bases each). CDR3 length equals 16 residues. V was clipped by 4 bases and J by 0 bases, with 16 bases between them. Germline V gives CDR1 MNHNS, CDR2 SASEGT. The CDR3 here is CASSATPGRSSYEQYF. CDR3 nucleotides: TGTGCCAGCAGTGCAACCCCGGGACGTAGCTCCTACGAGCAGTACTTC.

The genes are TRBV5-5 and TRBJ1-3; TRBD1 matches 7 bases. Germline CDR1 SGHKS, CDR2 YYEKEE (reference sequence). Unmatched junction bases numbered 3, after V lost 3 bases and J lost 3 bases. The CDR3 runs to 14 residues. The CDR3 DNA sequence: TGTGCCAGCAGCTCCCGGGACAGTGGAAACACCATATATTTT. It encodes CASSSRDSGNTIYF.